This entry describes one TCR beta chain. Its antigen is undetermined. Other DNA sequences in this sample translate to the same CDR3. Naive CD8 cells lacked CD45RO, underwent positive selection for CCR7 and left out terminally differentiated effector memory CD45RA+ cells. This sample was included in a study of shared clonotypes between healthy human individuals. Findings and caveats of the study: The study found about 5.1% of naive CD4 clonotypes shared across several donors.

The repertoire was sequenced with immunoSEQ multiplex PCR; TCRdb's copy has only in-frame clones and lacks some. The sample lists roughly 590,000 clones, over 95% occurring once. This TCR came from a woman between 25 and 40 years old in good health. Sequenced material: naive CD8+ T cells sorted from blood.

CDR3 amino acids: CASSLWAEAFF. The CDR3 nucleotides read TGTGCCAGCAGCCTATGGGCTGAAGCTTTCTTT. The chain carries TRBV28 and TRBJ1-1; D remains unclear. The CDR3 spans 11 residues. Trimming removed 6 bases at V and 6 bases at J, with 8 bases between. Germline V gives CDR1 MDHEN, CDR2 SYDVKM.